Detailed here is one TCR beta chain. The CDR3 consists of 13 residues. V lost 3 bases and J lost 4; bases outside the gene matches: 2. Germline V gene data show CDR1 as SNHLY and CDR2 as FYNNEI. This entry belongs to a study of control samples from healthy donors and cancer patients. Libraries were prepared by immunoSEQ multiplex PCR; TCRdb keeps only in-frame clonotypes and omits some of them. Of some 56,000 clones in the sample, 90% to 95% were seen once. The sample consisted of blood. The rearrangement uses TRBV2 and TRBJ1-2, with 7 bases matching TRBD1. The clonotype originates from a man aged 30 to 39 in good health. The CDR3 is CASSDGDSYGYTF. In nucleotides, the CDR3 is TGTGCCAGCAGTGATGGGGACAGCTATGGCTACACCTTC.